This T cell receptor beta chain was profiled in a study of blood T cell repertoires in COVID-19. Whole-study context: COVID-19 samples, acute and convalescent, were from the United States, Italy and Spain. PBMCs, B-cell-depleted T cells, or T cells were the source of the cDNA or gDNA that made up the material.

In the authors' workflow: Reference gene primer amplification gave estimated nucleated cell counts. Profiled with immunoSEQ multiplex PCR; TCRdb holds only in-frame clones, not every one. V, J and clone size are those of that table, while D and trimming were read from the DNA. This table has about 42,000 clones, around three quarters appearing once. This CDR3 region has 14 residues. The V and J ends lost 0 bases and 4 bases, in that order; junction bases with no gene match: 1. In germline, CDR1 is SGHTA, CDR2 FQGTGA. The specimen was peripheral blood. The receptor was derived from an elderly man with acute or convalescent COVID-19. The chain joins TRBV7-3 to TRBJ2-5; 8 bases match TRBD2. Written as DNA, the CDR3 is TGTGCCAGCAGCTTAACGGGACTAGGAGAGACCCAGTACTTC. This codes for CASSLTGLGETQYF.